These 3 T cell receptor beta chains were all obtained from the same sample, sequenced in a study of T cell responses to AZD1222 COVID-19 vaccine. Sequencing used immunoSEQ multiplex PCR; TCRdb keeps in-frame clones, though not all of them. The table includes 150,000 to 200,000 clones, approximately 90% detected once. Here the sequenced sample was peripheral blood, taken on day 0 of AZD1222 vaccination. These receptors originate from an adult in good health.

The chain uses TRBV19 and TRBJ2-1; 9 bases align to TRBD2. CDR1 is LNHDA and CDR2 is SQIVND in the germline V gene (reference sequence). The length of the CDR3 is 15 residues. With 6 bases clipped from V and 4 bases from J, the junction kept 7 bases outside the gene matches. CDR3 DNA: TGTGCCAGTAGGGCGACTAGCGGCTCGTACAATGAGCAGTTCTTC. Its protein product is CASRATSGSYNEQFF. The whole variable domain, remainder taken from reference TRBV19 and TRBJ2-1, is DGGITQSPKYLFRKEGQNVTLSCEQNLNHDAMYWYRQDPGQGLRLIYYSQIVNDFQKGDIAEGYSVSREKKESFPLTVTSAQKNPTAFYLCASRATSGSYNEQFFGPGTRLTVL.

The chain employs TRBV5-1 and TRBJ2-5; 7 bases match TRBD1. Germline V CDR1 and CDR2: SGHRS, YFSETQ. V trimming: 0 bases; J trimming: 3 bases; junction bases outside the gene matches: 2. The CDR3 runs 14 residues. This CDR3 is CASSLEGAKETQYF. CDR3 coding DNA: TGCGCCAGCAGCTTGGAGGGGGCTAAAGAGACCCAGTACTTC.

The chain recombines TRBV5-6 with TRBJ2-6; 8 bases are a match to TRBD2. This CDR3 has 18 residues. Germline V lookup: CDR1 SGHDT, CDR2 YYEEEE. V trimming: 4 bases; J trimming: 0 bases; junction bases outside the gene matches: 9. The CDR3 reads CASSPPGLGSSGANVLTF. For the CDR3, the DNA is TGTGCCAGCAGCCCACCGGGACTAGGGAGCTCTGGGGCCAACGTCCTGACTTTC.